This record looks at one T cell receptor (beta chain) sequence and its context. Here immunoSEQ multiplex PCR was the method, and the copy in TCRdb shows in-frame clones only, minus some. This repertoire shows tens of thousands of clones, roughly 93% found once; its top ten account for over 6%. The CDR3 covers 15 residues. Trimming cost V 4 bases and J 3 bases; bases outside gene matches: 8. Germline V gene sequence: CDR1 SGHDN, CDR2 FVKESK. This sample is part of a study of T cell changes during pregnancy in multiple sclerosis. The sample in question was CD8+ T cells from peripheral blood mononuclear cells, obtained in the third trimester of pregnancy. The sequence came from a female donor with multiple sclerosis, enrolled in a pregnancy study. The chain recombines TRBV14 with TRBJ2-7; TRBD1 matches at 8 bases. The CDR3 spells CASSPGTGSLYEQYF. As DNA, the CDR3 is TGTGCCAGCAGCCCGGGGACAGGTTCGCTCTACGAGCAGTACTTC.